This TCR beta chain was captured in a study of cytomegalovirus exposure and HLA in healthy donors. Study-level results: The authors reported that TCR beta sequences could predict HLA-A and HLA-B alleles. These predictions were accurate for most subjects in the first cohort. A prior analysis recorded that most TCR beta V segments were productive about 90% or about 30% of the time. CMV antigen specificity was confirmed in vitro for three CMV-associated chains.

Trimming removed 5 bases from V and 4 bases from J, with 10 bases in between. CDR3 length: 13 residues. Germline CDR1 SGDLS, CDR2 YYNGEE. Regarding this clone: Antigen specificity is unknown.

The PCR made use of 60 Vbeta and 13 Jbeta primers. Some clones are missing from TCRdb's copy, which holds only in-frame ones; the method was immunoSEQ multiplex PCR. The sample contains about 120,000 clones, 70% to 85% of which appear only once. All the people who gave samples were healthy bone marrow donors. The material sequenced was PBMCs. This TCR was recovered from a woman aged 18-29 years in good health and CMV-seronegative. V and J are TRBV9 and TRBJ1-3; possible D gene TRBD1, 5 bases. The CDR3 bases are TGTGCCAGCAGGCGGGACCTCGGAAACACCATATATTTT. Its protein product is CASRRDLGNTIYF.